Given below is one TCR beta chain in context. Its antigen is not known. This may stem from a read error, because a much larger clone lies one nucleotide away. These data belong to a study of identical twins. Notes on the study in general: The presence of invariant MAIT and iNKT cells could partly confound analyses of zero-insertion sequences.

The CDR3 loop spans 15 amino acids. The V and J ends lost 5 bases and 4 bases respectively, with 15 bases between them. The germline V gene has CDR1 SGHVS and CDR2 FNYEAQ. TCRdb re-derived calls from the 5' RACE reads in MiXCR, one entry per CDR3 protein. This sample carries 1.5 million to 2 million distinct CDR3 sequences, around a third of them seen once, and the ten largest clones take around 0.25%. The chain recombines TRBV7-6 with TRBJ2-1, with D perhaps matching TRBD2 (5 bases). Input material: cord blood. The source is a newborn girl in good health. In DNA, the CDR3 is TGTGCCAGCAGCCTACGGACTCGCCCATACAATGAGCAGTTCTTC. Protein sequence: CASSLRTRPYNEQFF.